The 9 T cell receptor beta chains below come from one sample, sequenced in a study of blood T cell repertoires in COVID-19 (dated by TCRdb to the early 2020s). The method behind the library was the immunoSEQ multiplex PCR assay. As stored in TCRdb, this immuneACCESS dataset retains in-frame rearrangements with V and J assigned. A fraction of the clones does not appear; measured against another copy, unresolved V genes explain less than half of the discrepancy, and the remainder lacks a known reason. This sample is represented by under 170,000 clones; 80% to 90% of them were singletons. The ten largest clones capture roughly 3% of the sample. Sample: peripheral blood. The receptors derive from a man aged 70-80 years with acute or convalescent COVID-19.

V usage is TRBV19 and J usage is TRBJ1-5, with 7 bases that match TRBD1. V shed 7 bases, J shed 1 base, and the junction held 13 bases outside the gene matches. This CDR3 contains 17 residues. Per germline, CDR1 LNHDA and CDR2 SQIVND (reference sequence). For the CDR3, the DNA is TGTGCCAGTAAGGGGGCTGGAGGGGTCGGAAGCAATCAGCCCCAGCATTTT. This codes for CASKGAGGVGSNQPQHF.

The J gene is TRBJ2-7, the V gene TRBV5-8; weak D call: TRBD2 (6 bases). V shed 4 bases and J shed 5 bases, with 16 bases lying between them. Germline CDR1 reads SGHTS; CDR2 reads YDEGEE. CDR3 length: 14 residues. CDR3 amino acids: CASSPRRGWNEQYF. The DNA for the CDR3 is TGTGCCAGCAGCCCCCGGAGGGGCTGGAACGAGCAGTACTTC.

The genes are TRBV10-2 and TRBJ2-7; 9 nucleotides line up with TRBD2. CDR1 WSHSY and CDR2 SAAADI come from the germline V gene. V trimming: 6 bases; J trimming: 4 bases; junction bases outside the gene matches: 7. The CDR3 is made up of 14 amino acids. CDR3 region: CASSAIAGVYEQYF. CDR3 DNA: TGCGCCAGCAGCGCAATAGCGGGAGTGTACGAGCAGTACTTC.

This clone was picked up one time. The CDR3 region is CASSQLAGGPSSSYNEQFF. The CDR3, as DNA: TGTGCCAGCAGCCAACTAGCGGGAGGGCCATCCAGCTCCTACAATGAGCAGTTCTTC. The rearrangement links TRBV4-2 to TRBJ2-1; 12 bases map to TRBD2. After removal of 2 bases from V and 0 bases from J, the junction contained 8 bases not matched to a gene. CDR3 length: 19 amino acids. Per germline, CDR1 LGHNA and CDR2 YNFKEQ.

This clone came up once. V usage is TRBV27 and J usage is TRBJ1-2; 9 bases are shared with TRBD1. Germline V CDR1 and CDR2: MNHEY, SMNVEV (reference sequence). The CDR3 is 14 amino acids. J lost 8 bases, V lost 0 bases, and 4 bases had no gene match. CDR3 nucleotide sequence: TGTGCCAGCAGTTTATCCGGGACAGGGTTCGGCTACACCTTC. Translating gives CASSLSGTGFGYTF.

This sequence joins TRBV3-1 (or the pseudogene TRBV3-2) and TRBJ1-3; D is ambiguous. There are 17 residues in the CDR3. The germline CDR1 and CDR2 sequences are LGHDT and YNNKEL (reference sequence). The ends were cut back, 1 base at V and 0 bases at J, with 13 bases in the middle. In DNA, the CDR3 is TGTGCCAGCAGCCAAGCGACACGCCCATGCTCTGGAAACACCATATATTTT. Amino acids: CASSQATRPCSGNTIYF.

The chain's CDR3 is CASSPPGVETQYF. The DNA for the CDR3 is TGTGCCAGCTCACCACCAGGGGTAGAGACCCAGTACTTC. This chain connects TRBV18 to TRBJ2-5; D perhaps matches TRBD1 (5 bases). Germline CDR1 reads KGHSH; CDR2 reads LQKENI. This CDR3 has 13 amino acids. V was trimmed by 0 bases and J by 4 bases, leaving 6 bases between them.

The chain recombines TRBV12-3 or TRBV12-4 with TRBJ1-6; 7 bases line up with TRBD1. V lost 7 bases and J lost 9; bases outside the gene matches: 6. The CDR3 loop spans 13 amino acids. This chain's CDR3 is CASKPGQFSPLHF. CDR3 coding DNA: TGTGCCAGCAAACCGGGACAGTTTTCACCCCTCCACTTT.

CDR3 DNA sequence: TGCGCCAGCACGGGGGGAGATTTCCAAGAGACCCAGTACTTC. Protein: CASTGGDFQETQYF. This chain connects TRBV5-1 to TRBJ2-5, with 7 bases fitting TRBD2. This CDR3 has 14 amino acids. CDR1 and CDR2 (germline): SGHRS, YFSETQ. The junction had 6 bases not matched to a gene; V was cut back by 6 bases and J by 1 base. Variable domain in full (rest from reference TRBV5-1 and TRBJ2-5): KAGVTQTPRYLIKTRGQQVTLSCSPISGHRSVSWYQQTPGQGLQFLFEYFSETQRNKGNFPGRFSGRQFSNSRSEMNVSTLELGDSALYLCASTGGDFQETQYFGPGTRLLVL.